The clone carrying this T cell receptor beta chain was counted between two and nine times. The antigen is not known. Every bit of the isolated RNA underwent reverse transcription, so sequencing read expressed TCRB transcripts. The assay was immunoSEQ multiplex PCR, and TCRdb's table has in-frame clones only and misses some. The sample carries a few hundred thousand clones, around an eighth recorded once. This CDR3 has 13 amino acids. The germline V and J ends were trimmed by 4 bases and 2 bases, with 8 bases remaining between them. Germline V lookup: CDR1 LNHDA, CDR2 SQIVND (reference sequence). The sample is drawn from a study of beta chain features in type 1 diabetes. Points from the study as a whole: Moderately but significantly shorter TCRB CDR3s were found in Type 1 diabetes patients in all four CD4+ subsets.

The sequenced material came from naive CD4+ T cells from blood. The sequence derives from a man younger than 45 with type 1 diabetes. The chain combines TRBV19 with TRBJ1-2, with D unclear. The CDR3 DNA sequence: TGTGCCAGTAGTAGTGACGGGAACTATGGCTACACCTTC. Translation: CASSSDGNYGYTF.